The 22 T cell receptor beta chains in this list originate from one sample, sequenced in a study of T-cell reconstitution after alpha-beta-depleted transplantation in children. This sample's TCRbeta library carried unique molecular identifier barcodes. A single record per CDR3 protein comes from TCRdb applying MiXCR to the PCR reads. The top ten clones hold about 9.4% of a sample with 250,000 to 300,000 distinct CDR3 sequences, 9.9% of them seen once. The sequences come from PBMCs from the stem cell graft donor, collected from the stem cell graft. The receptors were sampled from a human donor who donated a stem cell graft to a child with SCID.

This clonotype came up a few times. As DNA, the CDR3 is TGTGCCAGCAGTTTAGCATTTACAGGGGTAGAGACCCAGTACTTC. Its protein is CASSLAFTGVETQYF. The chain recombines TRBV12-3 or TRBV12-4 with TRBJ2-5; 7 nucleotides match TRBD1. The J segment lost 4 bases and the V segment lost 0 bases, leaving 5 bases of the junction unmatched. This CDR3 has 15 amino acids.

This clonotype was seen only a few times. This rearrangement joins TRBV7-3 to TRBJ2-1; D is undetermined. Germline CDR1 reads SGHTA; CDR2 reads FQGTGA. The CDR3 is made up of 12 amino acids. V was clipped by 3 bases and J by 10 bases, with 10 bases between them. This CDR3 reads CASSFLEREQFF. DNA for the CDR3: TGTGCCAGCAGCTTTCTTGAACGGGAGCAGTTCTTC. Using reference TRBV7-3 and TRBJ2-1 for the parts outside the CDR3, the full variable domain is GAGVSQTPSNKVTEKGKYVELRCDPISGHTALYWYRQSLGQGPEFLIYFQGTGAADDSGLPNDRFFAVRPEGSVSTLKIQRTERGDSAVYLCASSFLEREQFFGPGTRLTVL.

The chain links TRBV20-1 to TRBJ2-7, with 10 bases lining up with TRBD1. Germline V gives CDR1 DFQATT, CDR2 SNEGSKA (reference sequence). V gave up 5 bases and J gave up 0 bases; unmatched junction bases: 1. This CDR3 comprises 13 residues. DNA for the CDR3: TGCAGTGCTGGACAGGGGGTCTCCTACGAGCAGTACTTC. Protein: CSAGQGVSYEQYF.

A few counts support this clonotype. The V gene is TRBV5-1, the J gene TRBJ1-2; D is possibly TRBD1 (6 bases). CDR3 length: 14 residues. The V and J ends lost 4 bases and 4 bases respectively, with 14 bases between them. CDR1 SGHRS and CDR2 YFSETQ come from the germline V gene. The CDR3 is CASSTGQISYGYTF. The CDR3 nucleotides are TGCGCCAGCAGCACCGGACAGATCAGCTATGGCTACACCTTC.

This clonotype was observed many times. This sequence joins TRBV12-3 or TRBV12-4 and TRBJ2-7, with D hard to call. The CDR3 totals 13 residues. V lost 6 bases to trimming and J lost 2 bases, with 11 bases between them. CDR3 bases: TGTGCCAGCAGCTCCCTAGGGACCTACGAGCAGTACTTC. It yields the protein CASSSLGTYEQYF.

The chain carries TRBV20-1 and TRBJ2-1; TRBD2 aligns across 9 bases. With V trimmed by 0 bases and J by 10 bases, 7 bases remained unmatched. This CDR3 has 14 amino acids. CDR1 is DFQATT and CDR2 is SNEGSKA in the germline V gene (reference sequence). The DNA for the CDR3 is TGCAGTGCTAGAGATCCTGGGCTAGCGGGGGAGCAGTTCTTC. Translated: CSARDPGLAGEQFF.

This clonotype has only a few counts. The genes are TRBV6-5 and TRBJ2-7; no clear D gene. Trimming cost V 2 bases and J 2 bases, with 7 bases left between them. This CDR3 contains 13 residues. Looked up from germline, CDR1 is MNHEY and CDR2 is SVGAGI. CDR3 DNA sequence: TGTGCCAGCAGTTACGGGGAAGCCTACGAGCAGTACTTC. This translates into CASSYGEAYEQYF.

This clonotype was detected only a few times. Sequence at one end of the junction differs from germline and may be a read error. This chain uses TRBV12-3 or TRBV12-4 with TRBJ2-3, with a tentative D call TRBD2 (5 bases). This CDR3 spans 16 amino acids. CDR3 sequence (DNA): TGTGACAGCAGCCTGTTAGGAGGTGCTAACACAGATACGCAGTATTTT. As protein: CDSSLLGGANTDTQYF.

This clonotype has at least ten counts. The J gene is TRBJ2-3, the V gene TRBV5-1; D might be TRBD1 (6 bases). V was trimmed by 3 bases and J by 4 bases, leaving 15 bases between them. Germline assignment: CDR1 SGHRS and CDR2 YFSETQ. This CDR3 is built from 15 residues. CDR3 in amino acids: CASSSTGNSPDTQYF. In DNA form, the CDR3 reads TGCGCCAGCAGCTCTACAGGGAATTCCCCAGATACGCAGTATTTT.

The rearrangement links TRBV2 to TRBJ2-1, with 8 nucleotides matching TRBD1. The CDR3 totals 16 residues. Germline CDR1 reads SNHLY; CDR2 reads FYNNEI. The junction had 6 bases not matched to a gene; V was cut back by 5 bases and J by 0 bases. The CDR3 bases are TGTGCCAGCAGTAAACCGGGACAGGTCTCCTACAATGAGCAGTTCTTC. As protein: CASSKPGQVSYNEQFF.

This chain joins TRBV25-1 and TRBJ2-7, with D unresolved. This CDR3 spans 12 amino acids. V lost 6 bases, J lost 2 bases, and 8 bases lay in between. Germline V gives CDR1 MGHDK, CDR2 SYGVNS. The CDR3 loop is CASRMSAYEQYF. CDR3 nucleotide sequence: TGTGCCAGCAGGATGTCTGCCTACGAGCAGTACTTC.

The rearrangement joins TRBV7-9 to TRBJ1-6; 8 bases map to TRBD1. This CDR3 is built from 16 residues. After removal of 2 bases from V and 12 bases from J, the junction contained 12 bases not matched to a gene. CDR1 is SEHNR, CDR2 FQNEAQ, per germline (reference sequence). CDR3 bases: TGTGCCAGCAGCTTATTCTCCGGGACAGGTGTAAGACCCCTCCACTTT. Translating gives CASSLFSGTGVRPLHF.

The V call is TRBV25-1, the J call TRBJ2-7; no clear D gene. V lost 3 bases, J lost 6 bases, and 12 bases lay in between. Germline V CDR1 and CDR2: MGHDK, SYGVNS. This CDR3 contains 13 residues. The CDR3 nucleotides read TGTGCCAGCAGTGACACCCCCGTGATCGAGCAGTACTTC. This codes for CASSDTPVIEQYF.

The chain combines TRBV11-2 with TRBJ1-4, with TRBD1 as a possible D gene (5 bases). V was shortened by 1 base and J by 6 bases, with 9 bases between the two germline ends. The CDR3 contains 14 residues. Germline V gene sequence: CDR1 SGHAT, CDR2 FQNNGV. The CDR3 nucleotides read TGTGCCAGCAGCTTAGGACGAGGGGATGAAAAACTGTTTTTT. Its protein product is CASSLGRGDEKLFF.

The chain recombines TRBV5-1 with TRBJ1-1, with D possibly being TRBD1 (6 bases). The germline V gene encodes CDR1 SGHRS and CDR2 YFSETQ. V lost 2 bases and J 6 bases, leaving 17 bases between the germline ends. There are 15 residues in the CDR3. The CDR3 is CASSLQGGTAAEAFF. In DNA, the CDR3 is TGCGCCAGCAGCTTACAAGGGGGAACGGCCGCTGAAGCTTTCTTT.

There are a few counts of this clonotype. The rearrangement links TRBV4-1 to TRBJ1-1; D call uncertain. V gave up 3 bases and J gave up 5 bases, with 7 bases separating them. The germline CDR1 and CDR2 sequences are MGHRA and YSYEKL. The CDR3 runs 12 residues. CDR3 sequence (DNA): TGCGCCAGCAGCCAGGGGAGGACTGAAGCTTTCTTT. This encodes CASSQGRTEAFF.

The rearrangement uses TRBV20-1 and TRBJ2-4; D may be TRBD1 (7 bases). The CDR3 loop spans 16 amino acids. V was trimmed by 0 bases and J by 6 bases, leaving 18 bases between them. The germline CDR1 and CDR2 sequences are DFQATT and SNEGSKA (reference sequence). The CDR3 coding sequence is TGCAGTGCTAGAGACCCCCCCAGGGGGGAGAGAAACATTCAGTACTTC. Translating gives CSARDPPRGERNIQYF.

This clonotype was recorded a few times. The junction differs from germline at one of its ends, possibly a read error. The chain carries TRBV5-1 and TRBJ2-5; D is ambiguous. CDR1 is SGHRS, CDR2 YFSETQ, per germline. CDR3 length: 11 residues. As DNA, the CDR3 is TGCGCCAGCAGCTTGGAGGCTGAGTGGGTCTTC. It translates to CASSLEAEWVF.

This clonotype was recorded many times. The V call is TRBV3-1, the J call TRBJ2-5, with 10 bases fitting TRBD1. Germline CDR1 LGHDT, CDR2 YNNKEL (reference sequence). J was trimmed by 6 bases and V by 4 bases; bases with no gene match: 11. CDR3 length equals 16 residues. This CDR3 reads CASSPLTGGAPKTQYF. The CDR3 coding sequence is TGTGCCAGCAGCCCCTTGACAGGGGGCGCTCCGAAGACCCAGTACTTC.

There are many counts of this clonotype. V gene TRBV12-3 or TRBV12-4 combines with J gene TRBJ1-6, with D uncertain. The CDR3 sequence is 12 residues long. The germline V and J ends were trimmed by 3 bases and 8 bases, with 5 bases remaining between them. Here the CDR3 reads CASSLLYSPLHF. The CDR3 region has the DNA TGTGCCAGCAGTTTGCTCTATTCACCCCTCCACTTT.

This clonotype was recorded at least ten times. This chain uses TRBV3-1 with TRBJ2-2, with D uncertain. V lost 4 bases to trimming and J lost 6 bases, with 12 bases between them. The germline gives CDR1 LGHDT, CDR2 YNNKEL (reference sequence). The length of the CDR3 is 14 residues. CDR3 residues: CASSPRWEAGELFF. The CDR3 coding sequence is TGTGCCAGCAGCCCCCGTTGGGAAGCCGGGGAGCTGTTTTTT. The full variable domain, in which reference TRBV3-1 and TRBJ2-2 provide the parts outside the CDR3, is DTAVSQTPKYLVTQMGNDKSIKCEQNLGHDTMYWYKQDSKKFLKIMFSYNNKELIINETVPNRFSPKSPDKAHLNLHINSLELGDSAVYFCASSPRWEAGELFFGEGSRLTVL.

This clonotype occurred many times. The rearrangement uses TRBV5-6 and TRBJ1-1, with D perhaps matching TRBD1 (6 bases). Trimming shortened V by 4 bases and J by 1 base, and 14 bases separated the two germline ends. There are 15 residues in the CDR3. CDR1 is SGHDT, CDR2 YYEEEE, per germline. CDR3 amino acids: CASSQGGRANTEAFF. The CDR3 bases are TGTGCCAGCAGCCAAGGGGGGAGAGCGAACACTGAAGCTTTCTTT.